The T cell receptor beta chain under discussion was sequenced for a study of monozygotic twins with inflammatory bowel disease (dated by TCRdb to 2018 to 2020). Study-level background: The full study comprised some 30 monozygotic twin pairs: nine German pairs (four IBD-concordant, five IBD-discordant) and 19 IBD-discordant Danish pairs. The search for disease-associated traits relied mainly on comparing, within discordant pairs, IBD patients with their genetically identical healthy co-twins. Each individual had, on average, about 151 000 unique TCRalpha sequences and 181 000 unique TCRbeta sequences available for analysis. What the authors observed across the whole study: Because patients were on differing immunosuppressive treatments, the repertoires may have picked up extra background noise and inter-individual variability. Distinction between different T cell subtypes could not be achieved in the analysis. The results gave no support for a single strong signal or clonotype linked to IBD. IBD patients had lower TCRbeta repertoire diversity, measured by the inverse Simpson index, than their healthy co-twins. Concordant and discordant twins showed no difference in repertoire similarity, possibly because of limited statistical power. Compared with healthy twins, IBD patients had fewer clonotypes in common with other individuals, a difference most pronounced in patients showing signs of disease activity.

In the case of this clonotype: No antigen is known for it.

Measured from the cysteine to the phenylalanine, the CDR3 is 17 residues long. The entry carries no DNA sequence. The germline V gene specifies SGHRS as CDR1 and YFSETQ as CDR2. An approximately 2.5 ml peripheral blood sample was drawn into PAXgene tubes per donor and stored at -80°C. Without T cell sorting, total RNA was isolated from whole blood using the PAXgene blood miRNA kit on an automated QIAcube. Peripheral blood from monozygotic twin pairs who were concordant or discordant for inflammatory bowel disease underwent deep TCRalpha and TCRbeta repertoire profiling using unique molecular barcoding. Smoking habits were recorded for all twin pairs, and each individual was classified as a current, former or never smoker. Receptor libraries were prepared by 5' RACE. The input for every TCR library was around 4,000 ng of total RNA. For each sample, cDNA synthesis with SMARTScribe reverse transcriptase was split into eight separate reactions. During cDNA synthesis, template switching introduced unique molecular identifiers that contained a 6-nucleotide sample barcode. Two nested PCRs of roughly 15 and 9 cycles amplified the TCRalpha and TCRbeta cDNA, and bead purification followed each PCR. Before amplification, the cDNA was treated with uracil DNA-glycosylase and purified using the QIAquick PCR purification kit. The second PCR added Illumina TruSeq-compatible adapters along with sample-specific barcodes. TapeStation and Qubit were used to check library quality and concentration, and around 5 ng of each library went into the pool. Sequencing of pooled libraries was carried out on an Illumina HiSeq2500 single-index Rapid Run using 2 x 100 bp reads and custom sequencing primers. On the study's bioinformatics: PCR and sequencing errors were corrected by UMI-based consensus assembly using MiGEC version 1.2.6. V(D)J alignment, clonotype assembly and CDR3 extraction were performed with MiXCR version 2.1.1. To normalise gene usage, clonotype sharing and MAIT/NKT TCR abundance, the analysis used the top 1000, 10 000 and 20 000 clonotypes per sample. Diversity was computed as the inverse Simpson index with the vegan R package after downsampling to 27 000 UMIs. Paired Mann-Whitney U tests were applied to discordant twin pairs, with Benjamini-Hochberg correction for multiple testing. Each CDR3 protein sequence appears as one entry after TCRdb reprocessed the reads, and no DNA is included. The V and J calls come from TCRdb's annotation, not from the publication. The table for this sample shows roughly 90,000 distinct CDR3 sequences. The ten top clones hold less than 7.5% of the sample.

This TCR was recovered from a human donor with ulcerative colitis or Crohn's disease, or a healthy co-twin of an affected twin (not recorded which). The sequence links TRBV5-1 to TRBJ1-1. Sequencing was performed on blood. CDR3 loop: CASSLGSKGPMNTEAFF.